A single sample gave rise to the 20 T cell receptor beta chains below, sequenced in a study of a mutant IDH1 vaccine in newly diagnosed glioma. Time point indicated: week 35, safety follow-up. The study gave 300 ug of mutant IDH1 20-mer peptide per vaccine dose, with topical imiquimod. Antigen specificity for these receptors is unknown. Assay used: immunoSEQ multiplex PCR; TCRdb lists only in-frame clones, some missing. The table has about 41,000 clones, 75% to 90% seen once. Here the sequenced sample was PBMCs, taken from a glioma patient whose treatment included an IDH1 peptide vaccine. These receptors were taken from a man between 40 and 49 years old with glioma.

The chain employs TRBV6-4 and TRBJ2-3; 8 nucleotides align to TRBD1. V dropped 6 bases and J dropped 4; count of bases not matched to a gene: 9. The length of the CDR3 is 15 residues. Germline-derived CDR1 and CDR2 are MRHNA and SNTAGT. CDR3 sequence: CASSEDRAGPDTQYF. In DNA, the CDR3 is TGTGCCAGCAGCGAGGACAGGGCAGGGCCAGATACGCAGTATTTT.

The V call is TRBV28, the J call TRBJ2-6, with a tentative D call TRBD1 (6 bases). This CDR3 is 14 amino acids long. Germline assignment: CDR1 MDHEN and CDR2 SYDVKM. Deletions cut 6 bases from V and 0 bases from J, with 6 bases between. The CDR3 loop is CASRGASGANVLTF. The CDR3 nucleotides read TGTGCCAGCAGGGGGGCCTCTGGGGCCAACGTCCTGACTTTC.

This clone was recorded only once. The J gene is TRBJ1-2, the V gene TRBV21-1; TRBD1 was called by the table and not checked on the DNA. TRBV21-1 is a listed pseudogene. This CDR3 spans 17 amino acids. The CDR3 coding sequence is TGTGCCAGCAGCTTTCGGACAGGGCTGGTGCTGCGCTATGGCTACACCTTC. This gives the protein CASSFRTGLVLRYGYTF.

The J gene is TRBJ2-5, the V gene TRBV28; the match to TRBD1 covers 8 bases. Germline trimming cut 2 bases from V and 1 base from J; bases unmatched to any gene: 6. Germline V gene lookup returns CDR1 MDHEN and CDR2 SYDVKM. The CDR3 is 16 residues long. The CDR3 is CASSLPQGGLQETQYF. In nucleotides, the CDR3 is TGTGCCAGCAGTTTACCACAGGGGGGCCTCCAAGAGACCCAGTACTTC.

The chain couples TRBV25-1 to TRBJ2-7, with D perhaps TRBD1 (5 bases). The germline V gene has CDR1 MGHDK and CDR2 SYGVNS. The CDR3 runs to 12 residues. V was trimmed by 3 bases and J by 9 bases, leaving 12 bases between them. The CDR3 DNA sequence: TGTGCCAGCAGTGAGGATTTTACAGGGCAGTACTTC. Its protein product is CASSEDFTGQYF.

CDR3 in DNA: TGTGCCAGCAGCCGAGGGACTAGCGGGGGAGGCGATGAGCAGTTCTTC. Protein product: CASSRGTSGGGDEQFF. V is TRBV4-2 and J is TRBJ2-1; the match to TRBD2 covers 14 bases. The CDR3 consists of 16 residues. Unmatched junction bases numbered 7, after V lost 4 bases and J lost 8 bases. Germline CDR1 is LGHNA and CDR2 is YNFKEQ.

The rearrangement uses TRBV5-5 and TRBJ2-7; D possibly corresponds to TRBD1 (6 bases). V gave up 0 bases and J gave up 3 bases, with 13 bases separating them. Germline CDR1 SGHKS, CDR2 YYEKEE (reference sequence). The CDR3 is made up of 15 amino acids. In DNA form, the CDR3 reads TGTGCCAGCAGCTTGGCCGCAGGCAGGGGCTACGAGCAGTACTTC. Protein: CASSLAAGRGYEQYF.

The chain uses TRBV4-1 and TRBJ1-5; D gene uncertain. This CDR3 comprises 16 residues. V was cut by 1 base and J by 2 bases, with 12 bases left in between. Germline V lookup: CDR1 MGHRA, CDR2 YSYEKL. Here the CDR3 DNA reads TGCGCCAGCAGCCAAGGCCGCGGCCAGCGCAATCAGCCCCAGCATTTT. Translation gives CASSQGRGQRNQPQHF.

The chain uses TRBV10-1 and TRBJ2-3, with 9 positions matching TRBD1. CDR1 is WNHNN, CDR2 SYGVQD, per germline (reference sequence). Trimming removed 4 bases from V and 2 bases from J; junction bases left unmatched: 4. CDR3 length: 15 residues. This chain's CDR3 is CASSGRTGATDTQYF. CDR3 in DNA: TGCGCCAGCAGTGGACGGACAGGGGCCACAGATACGCAGTATTTT.

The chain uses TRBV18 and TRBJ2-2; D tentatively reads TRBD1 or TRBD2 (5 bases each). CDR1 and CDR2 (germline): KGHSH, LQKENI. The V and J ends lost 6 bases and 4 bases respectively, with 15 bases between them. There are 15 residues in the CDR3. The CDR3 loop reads CASSPGRWGTGELFF. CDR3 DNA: TGTGCCAGCTCCCCGGGACGCTGGGGCACCGGGGAGCTGTTTTTT.

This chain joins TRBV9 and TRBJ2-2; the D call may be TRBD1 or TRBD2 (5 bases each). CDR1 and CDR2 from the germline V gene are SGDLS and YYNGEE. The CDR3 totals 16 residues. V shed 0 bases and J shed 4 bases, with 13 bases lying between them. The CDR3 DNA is TGTGCCAGCAGCGTAGAGGGACGGCCATTCACCGGGGAGCTGTTTTTT. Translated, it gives CASSVEGRPFTGELFF.

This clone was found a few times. CDR3 nucleotides: TGCAGCGTTGTACAGCCGAAGGGGGACCAAGAGACCCAGTACTTC. Translated: CSVVQPKGDQETQYF. The V gene is TRBV29-1, the J gene TRBJ2-5, with D possibly TRBD1 on 6 matching bases. Germline CDR1 and CDR2: SQVTM and ANQGSEA. Trimming removed 4 bases at V and 0 bases at J, with 15 bases between. The CDR3 is made up of 15 amino acids.

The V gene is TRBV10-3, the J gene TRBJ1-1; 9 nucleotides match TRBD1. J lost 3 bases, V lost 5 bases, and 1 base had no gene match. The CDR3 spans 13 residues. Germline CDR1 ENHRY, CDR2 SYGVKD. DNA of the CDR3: TGTGCCATCAGTAGACAGGGGGACACTGAAGCTTTCTTT. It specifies CAISRQGDTEAFF.

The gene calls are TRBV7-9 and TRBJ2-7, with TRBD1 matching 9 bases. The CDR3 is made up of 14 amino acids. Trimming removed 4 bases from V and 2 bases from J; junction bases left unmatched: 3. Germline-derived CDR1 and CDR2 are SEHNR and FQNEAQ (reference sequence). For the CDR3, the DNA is TGTGCCAGCAGCTCGGACAGGGGAACCTACGAGCAGTACTTC. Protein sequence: CASSSDRGTYEQYF.

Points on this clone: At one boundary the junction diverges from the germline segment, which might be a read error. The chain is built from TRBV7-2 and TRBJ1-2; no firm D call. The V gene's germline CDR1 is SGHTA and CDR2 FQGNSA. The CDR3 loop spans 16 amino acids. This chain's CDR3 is CASSLRPGPTNYGYTF. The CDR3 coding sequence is TGTGCCAGCAGCTTAAGGCCTGGGCCGACTAACTATGGCTACACTTTC.

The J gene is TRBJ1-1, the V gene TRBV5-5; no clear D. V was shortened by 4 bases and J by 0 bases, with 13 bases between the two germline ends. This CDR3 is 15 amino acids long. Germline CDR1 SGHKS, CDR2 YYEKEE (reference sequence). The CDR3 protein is CASSPNAGMNTEAFF. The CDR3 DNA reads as TGTGCCAGCAGCCCCAACGCTGGGATGAACACTGAAGCTTTCTTT.

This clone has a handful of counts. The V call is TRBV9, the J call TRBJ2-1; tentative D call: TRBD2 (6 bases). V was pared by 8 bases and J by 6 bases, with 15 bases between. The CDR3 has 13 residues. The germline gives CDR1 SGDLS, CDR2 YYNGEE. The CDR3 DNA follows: TGTGCCAGAGCTCGTCGGGGGTTCAATGAGCAGTTCTTC. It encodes CARARRGFNEQFF.

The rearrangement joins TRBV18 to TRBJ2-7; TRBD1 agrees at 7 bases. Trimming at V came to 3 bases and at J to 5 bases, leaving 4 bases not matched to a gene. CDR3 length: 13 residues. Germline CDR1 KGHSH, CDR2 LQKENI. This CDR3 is CASSPRQGNEQYF. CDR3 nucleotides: TGTGCCAGCTCACCGCGACAGGGAAACGAGCAGTACTTC.

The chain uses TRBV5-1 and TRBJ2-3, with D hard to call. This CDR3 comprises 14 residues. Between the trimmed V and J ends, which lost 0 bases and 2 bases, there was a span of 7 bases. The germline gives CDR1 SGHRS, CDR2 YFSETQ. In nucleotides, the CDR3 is TGCGCCAGCAGCTTGGTCGACAACACAGATACGCAGTATTTT. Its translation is CASSLVDNTDTQYF. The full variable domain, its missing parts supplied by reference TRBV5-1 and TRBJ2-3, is KAGVTQTPRYLIKTRGQQVTLSCSPISGHRSVSWYQQTPGQGLQFLFEYFSETQRNKGNFPGRFSGRQFSNSRSEMNVSTLELGDSALYLCASSLVDNTDTQYFGPGTRLTVL.

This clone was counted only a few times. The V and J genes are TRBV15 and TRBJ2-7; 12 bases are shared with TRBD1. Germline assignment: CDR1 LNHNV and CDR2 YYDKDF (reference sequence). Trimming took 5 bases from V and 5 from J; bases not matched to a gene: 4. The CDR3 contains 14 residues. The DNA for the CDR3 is TGTGCCACCAGCGCGGGACAGGGGGCGAACGAGCAGTACTTC. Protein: CATSAGQGANEQYF.